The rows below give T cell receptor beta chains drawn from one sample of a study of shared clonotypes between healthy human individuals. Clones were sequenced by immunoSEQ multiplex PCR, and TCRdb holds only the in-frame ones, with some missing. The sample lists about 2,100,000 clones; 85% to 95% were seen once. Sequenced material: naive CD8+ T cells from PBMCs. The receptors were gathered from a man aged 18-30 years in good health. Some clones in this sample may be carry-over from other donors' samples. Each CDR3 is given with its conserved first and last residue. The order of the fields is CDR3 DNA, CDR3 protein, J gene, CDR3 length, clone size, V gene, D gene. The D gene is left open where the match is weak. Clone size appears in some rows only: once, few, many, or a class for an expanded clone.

DNA: TGTGCCAGCAGACCCGCAGGCTCTATGGACAATCAGCCCCAGCATTTT; CDR3: CASRPAGSMDNQPQHF; J: TRBJ1-5; length: 16; size: once; V: TRBV28; D: .
DNA: TGTGCCAGTACTCAGTCGGGCTATGGCTACACCTTC; CDR3: CASTQSGYGYTF; J: TRBJ1-2; length: 12; size: .; V: TRBV19; D: .
DNA: TGTGCCAGTAGTATTGACGGATTGAACACTGAAGCTTTCTTT; CDR3: CASSIDGLNTEAFF; J: TRBJ1-1; length: 14; size: .; V: TRBV19; D: .
DNA: TGTGCCAGCAGCCTTGGCGGGTGGGAACTAGCGGGAGTTGTGGAGACCCAGTACTTC; CDR3: CASSLGGWELAGVVETQYF; J: TRBJ2-5; length: 19; size: .; V: TRBV13; D: TRBD2
DNA: TGCGCCAGCAGCCAAGTGCCTAGCGGGAGGGCCGGGGAGCTGTTTTTT; CDR3: CASSQVPSGRAGELFF; J: TRBJ2-2; length: 16; size: .; V: TRBV4-1; D: TRBD2
DNA: TGCGCCAGCAGCCAAGATTCGGGGACAGGCTCCTACGAGCAGTACTTC; CDR3: CASSQDSGTGSYEQYF; J: TRBJ2-7; length: 16; size: .; V: TRBV4-3; D: TRBD1
DNA: TGTGCCAGCAGCTTAGATAGGCTAGCGGCCTACAATGAGCAGTTCTTC; CDR3: CASSLDRLAAYNEQFF; J: TRBJ2-1; length: 16; size: .; V: TRBV7-9; D: TRBD2
DNA: TGTGCCAGCAGCTCACGGACGGAGTTCTATGGCTACACCTTC; CDR3: CASSSRTEFYGYTF; J: TRBJ1-2; length: 14; size: .; V: TRBV7-9; D: .
DNA: TGTGCCAGCAGATTCGCCGGGAGCTACGAGCAGTACTTC; CDR3: CASRFAGSYEQYF; J: TRBJ2-7; length: 13; size: .; V: TRBV7-2; D: .
DNA: TGCGCCAGCAGCCAAGGTCCCTTCCAAGAGACCCAGTACTTC; CDR3: CASSQGPFQETQYF; J: TRBJ2-5; length: 14; size: .; V: TRBV4-1; D: .
DNA: TGTGCCAGCAAACTAGAACGTGCCGATACGCAGTATTTT; CDR3: CASKLERADTQYF; J: TRBJ2-3; length: 13; size: .; V: TRBV7-9; D: .
DNA: TGCGCCAGCAGCCTCCGGGCCGGCTTGAACACTGAAGCTTTCTTT; CDR3: CASSLRAGLNTEAFF; J: TRBJ1-1; length: 15; size: .; V: TRBV4-1; D: .
DNA: TGTGCCAGCAGCATCCCAAATGACAGGCCTAACTATGGCTACACCTTC; CDR3: CASSIPNDRPNYGYTF; J: TRBJ1-2; length: 16; size: .; V: TRBV21-1; D: .
DNA: TGTGCCAGCAGTTACGGAGGGCTCGGCACTGAAGCTTTCTTT; CDR3: CASSYGGLGTEAFF; J: TRBJ1-1; length: 14; size: .; V: TRBV6-5; D: .
DNA: TGCGCCCCTGGGACACCGGCGGTCCACACTGAAGCTTTCTTT; CDR3: CAPGTPAVHTEAFF; J: TRBJ1-1; length: 14; size: .; V: TRBV5-1; D: .
DNA: TGTGCCAGCAGCTTGGGGGTCAGCTCCTACGAGCAGTACTTC; CDR3: CASSLGVSSYEQYF; J: TRBJ2-7; length: 14; size: .; V: TRBV5-6; D: .
DNA: TGTGCCAGCAAGGGGACCGACAACACTGAAGCTTTCTTT; CDR3: CASKGTDNTEAFF; J: TRBJ1-1; length: 13; size: .; V: TRBV7-2; D: .
DNA: TGTGCCAGCCGACGAGTTGATCAGCCCCAGCATTTT; CDR3: CASRRVDQPQHF; J: TRBJ1-5; length: 12; size: .; V: TRBV28; D: .
DNA: TGTGCCAGCAGACCAAGACAGGGATGGGAGACCCAGTACTTC; CDR3: CASRPRQGWETQYF; J: TRBJ2-5; length: 14; size: .; V: TRBV27; D: TRBD1
DNA: TGTGCCAGCAGTACGCGGGACAGGGCTGACTACGAGCAGTACTTC; CDR3: CASSTRDRADYEQYF; J: TRBJ2-7; length: 15; size: .; V: TRBV27; D: TRBD1
DNA: TGTGCCAGTAGTCTCGGGACTAGCGGGAGATTCCAAGAGACCCAGTACTTC; CDR3: CASSLGTSGRFQETQYF; J: TRBJ2-5; length: 17; size: .; V: TRBV19; D: TRBD2
DNA: TGTGCCAGCAGTTTTCTTAGCCTAGCCAATGAGCAGTTCTTC; CDR3: CASSFLSLANEQFF; J: TRBJ2-1; length: 14; size: .; V: TRBV28; D: .